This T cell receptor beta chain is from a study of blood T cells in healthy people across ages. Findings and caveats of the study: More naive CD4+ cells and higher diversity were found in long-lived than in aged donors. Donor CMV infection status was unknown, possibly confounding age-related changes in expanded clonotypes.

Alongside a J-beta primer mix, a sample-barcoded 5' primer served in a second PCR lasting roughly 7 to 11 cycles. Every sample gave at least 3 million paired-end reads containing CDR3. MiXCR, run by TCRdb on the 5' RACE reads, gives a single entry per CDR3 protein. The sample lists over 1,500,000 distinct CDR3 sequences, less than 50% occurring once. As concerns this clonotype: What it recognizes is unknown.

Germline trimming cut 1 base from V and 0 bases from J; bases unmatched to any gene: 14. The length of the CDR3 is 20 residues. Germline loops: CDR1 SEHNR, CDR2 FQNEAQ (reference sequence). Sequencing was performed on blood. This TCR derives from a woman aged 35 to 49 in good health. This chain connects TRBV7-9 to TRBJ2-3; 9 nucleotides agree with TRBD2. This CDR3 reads CASSLERRTSAITSTDTQYF. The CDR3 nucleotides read TGTGCCAGCAGCTTAGAGCGGAGGACTAGCGCAATTACTAGCACAGATACGCAGTATTTT.